This T cell receptor beta chain appears in the sequencing data of a study of chemoradiotherapy in HPV16-positive cancers (dated by TCRdb to between 2021 and 2022). About the study as a whole: Using functional T-cell assays on cells from two HPV16-positive patients, the researchers defined candidate HPV-specific T-cell clones and common TCR motifs. TCR repertoires from some 90 patients with HPV-related cancers were then used to track the candidate HPV-specific TCRs and motifs. The study asked whether T-cell immunity against the HPV oncoproteins E6 and E7 changes during chemoradiotherapy and whether it affects survival.

Preparation of the library involved the immunoSEQ multiplex PCR assay. Imported from immuneACCESS, the table was reduced by TCRdb to in-frame sequences with V and J called. These copies leave out some clones; in studies compared against another copy, an unresolved V gene accounts for under half, and the cause of the remainder is not known. The sample table holds 9,500 to 15,000 clones, of which 65% to 85% were seen once. Over 0.95% of the sample belongs to the ten largest clones. Repertoires were sampled repeatedly over the course of chemoradiotherapy, so clonal expansion could be followed in the tumor microenvironment. As concerns this clone: There is no known antigen for this receptor. No much larger clone is present one base from it, and per-base qualities are unavailable.

The paper as a whole reports these results and caveats: The survival association was reported for HPV16-positive patients, and the functional definition of HPV-specific T cells was derived from only two HPV16-positive patients. In HPV16-positive patients, expansion of HPV-responsive T cells during chemoradiotherapy was found to be associated with improved recurrence-free survival. Expansion of candidate HPV-specific clones and E7-related TCR motifs was observed in the tumor microenvironment during treatment, whereas no such expansion was observed for non-HPV-specific T cells.

Trimming removed 3 bases from V and 6 bases from J; the gene matches leave 4 bases unexplained. The CDR3 covers 14 residues, taking in both the cysteine and the phenylalanine. The retained sequence is limited to the CDR3, 42 bases, with the frame set at the first base. Sequences GTSNPN (CDR1) and SVGIG (CDR2) are obtained from the germline V gene (reference sequence). The rearrangement combines TRBV30 with TRBJ1-4; 10 central bases correspond to TRBD1. Sampling was done from a patient who underwent chemoradiotherapy. This TCR was sampled from a human donor with HPV-associated anogenital cancer. The sequenced DNA is TGTGCCTGGAGCGGACAGGGGGGAGATGAAAAACTGTTTTTT. Its product reads: CAWSGQGGDEKLFF.